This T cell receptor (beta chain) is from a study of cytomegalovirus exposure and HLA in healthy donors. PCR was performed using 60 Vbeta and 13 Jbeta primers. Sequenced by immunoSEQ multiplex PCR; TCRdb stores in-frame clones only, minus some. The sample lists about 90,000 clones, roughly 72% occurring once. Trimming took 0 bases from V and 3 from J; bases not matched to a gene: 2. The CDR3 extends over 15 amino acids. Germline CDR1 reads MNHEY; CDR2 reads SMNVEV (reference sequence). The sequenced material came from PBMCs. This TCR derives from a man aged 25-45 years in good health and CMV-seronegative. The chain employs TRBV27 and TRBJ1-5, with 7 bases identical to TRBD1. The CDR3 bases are TGTGCCAGCAGTTTATCAGGGACAGTCAATCAGCCCCAGCATTTT. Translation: CASSLSGTVNQPQHF.